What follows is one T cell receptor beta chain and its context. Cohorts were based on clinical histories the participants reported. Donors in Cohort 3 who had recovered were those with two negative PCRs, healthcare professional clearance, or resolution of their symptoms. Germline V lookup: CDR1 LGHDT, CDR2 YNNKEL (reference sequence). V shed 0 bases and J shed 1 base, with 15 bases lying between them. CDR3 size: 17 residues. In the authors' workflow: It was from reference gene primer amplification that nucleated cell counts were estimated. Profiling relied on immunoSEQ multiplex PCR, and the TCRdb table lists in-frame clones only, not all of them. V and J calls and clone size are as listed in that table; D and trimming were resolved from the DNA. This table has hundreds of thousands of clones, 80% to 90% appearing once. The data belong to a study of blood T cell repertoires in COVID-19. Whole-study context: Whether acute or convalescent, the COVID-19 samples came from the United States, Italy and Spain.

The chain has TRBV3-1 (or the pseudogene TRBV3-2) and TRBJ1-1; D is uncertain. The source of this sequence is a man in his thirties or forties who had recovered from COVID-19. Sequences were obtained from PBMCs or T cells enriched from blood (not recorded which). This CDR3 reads CASSQDRVKSPNTEAFF. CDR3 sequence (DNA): TGTGCCAGCAGCCAAGATAGAGTCAAAAGCCCGAACACTGAAGCTTTCTTT.